This T cell receptor (beta chain) was observed in a study of control samples from healthy donors and cancer patients. This table comes from immunoSEQ multiplex PCR, and its TCRdb copy is limited to in-frame clones, with some not included. The sample records around 86,000 clones, 70% to 90% being singletons. This clone was seen a handful of times. The CDR3 is made up of 16 amino acids. Germline CDR1 and CDR2: LNHNV and YYDKDF (reference sequence). V shed 0 bases and J shed 0 bases, with 12 bases lying between them. The TCR sequence derives from a woman aged 55-70 years with head and neck cancer. The source material was PBMCs. This chain connects TRBV15 to TRBJ2-7; D perhaps matches TRBD1 (5 bases). CDR3 protein: CATSREGYQGSYEQYF. Written as DNA, the CDR3 is TGTGCCACCAGCAGAGAGGGGTATCAGGGCTCCTACGAGCAGTACTTC.